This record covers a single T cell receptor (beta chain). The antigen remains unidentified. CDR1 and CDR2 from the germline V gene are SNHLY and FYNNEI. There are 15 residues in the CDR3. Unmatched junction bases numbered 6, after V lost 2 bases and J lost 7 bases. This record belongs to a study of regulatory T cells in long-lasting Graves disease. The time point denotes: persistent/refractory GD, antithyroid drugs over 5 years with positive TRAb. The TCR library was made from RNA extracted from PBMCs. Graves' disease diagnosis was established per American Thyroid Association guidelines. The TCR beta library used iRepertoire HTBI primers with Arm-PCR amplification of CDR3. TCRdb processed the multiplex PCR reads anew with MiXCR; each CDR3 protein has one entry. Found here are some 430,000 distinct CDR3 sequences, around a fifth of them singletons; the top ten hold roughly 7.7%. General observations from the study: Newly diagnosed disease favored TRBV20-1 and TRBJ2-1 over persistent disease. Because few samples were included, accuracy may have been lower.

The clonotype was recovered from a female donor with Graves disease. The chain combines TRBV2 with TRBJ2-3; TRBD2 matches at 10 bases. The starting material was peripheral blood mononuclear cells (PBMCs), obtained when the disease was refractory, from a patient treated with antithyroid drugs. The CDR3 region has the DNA TGTGCCAGCAGTGAATATAGCGGGGGGTCCTATACGCAGTATTTT. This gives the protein CASSEYSGGSYTQYF.